The sequence of this T cell receptor (beta chain) was determined in a study of graft-versus-host responses after intestinal transplantation. Broader study findings: Clonal ratios of graft-versus-host to host-versus-graft in allografts were high for patients exhibiting graft-donor T cell macrochimerism. Early after transplant, HvG clones declined as circulating GvH clones peaked.

Comments on this clone: The antigen is unknown.

V lost 0 bases to trimming and J lost 6 bases, with 14 bases between them. The germline V gene has CDR1 GTSNPN and CDR2 SVGIG (reference sequence). CDR3 length: 15 residues. Here immunoSEQ multiplex PCR was the method, and the copy in TCRdb shows in-frame clones only, minus some. The sample includes about 120,000 clones, 90% of them seen just once. This sequence was found in a human donor who received an intestinal transplant. This chain uses TRBV30 with TRBJ2-2; D may be TRBD1 (6 bases). This specimen consisted of unstimulated CD4+ T cells sorted from spleen or lymph node cells, obtained before intestinal transplant. In nucleotides, the CDR3 is TGTGCCTGGAGTGTCAACAGGGAAGGGGCCGGGGAGCTGTTTTTT. Translated, it gives CAWSVNREGAGELFF.